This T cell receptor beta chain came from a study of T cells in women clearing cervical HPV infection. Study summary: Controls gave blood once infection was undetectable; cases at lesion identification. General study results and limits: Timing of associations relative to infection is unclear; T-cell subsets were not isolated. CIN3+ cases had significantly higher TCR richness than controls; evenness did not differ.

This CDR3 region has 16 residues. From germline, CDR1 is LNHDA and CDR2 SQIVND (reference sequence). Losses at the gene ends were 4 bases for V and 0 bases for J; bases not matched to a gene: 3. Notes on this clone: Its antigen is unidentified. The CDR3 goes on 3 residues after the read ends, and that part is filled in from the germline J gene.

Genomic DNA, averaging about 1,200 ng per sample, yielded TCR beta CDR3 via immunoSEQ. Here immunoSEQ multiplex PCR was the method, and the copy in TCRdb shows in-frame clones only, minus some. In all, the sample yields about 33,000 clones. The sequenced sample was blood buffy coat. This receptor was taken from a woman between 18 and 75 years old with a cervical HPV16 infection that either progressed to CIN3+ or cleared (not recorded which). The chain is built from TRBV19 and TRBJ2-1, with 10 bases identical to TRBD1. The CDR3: CASSTRTGGSYNEQFF. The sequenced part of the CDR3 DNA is TGTGCCAGTAGTACCAGGACAGGGGGCTCCTACAATGAG.